This T cell receptor (beta chain) came from a study of identical twins. The V gene's germline CDR1 is SGHDT and CDR2 YYEEEE. The CDR3 is made up of 16 amino acids. Trimming took off 4 bases at V and 2 bases at J, with 17 bases between the two ends. It was template switching that added a universal primer site, and there were unique molecular identifiers on the cDNA. TCRdb used MiXCR to reprocess the 5' RACE reads, holding one entry per CDR3 protein. The profile shows approximately 530,000 distinct CDR3 sequences, approximately 20% of them singletons. This sample was shared with a second study, whose subject was yellow fever vaccine responses in identical twins.

The sequenced sample consisted of CD4+ T cells sorted from blood. The V call is TRBV5-6, the J call TRBJ2-3; TRBD2 might be the D (6 bases). The source of this sequence is a woman under 30 in good health. The CDR3 bases are TGTGCCAGCAGCGGTACCCGGGACTCCTACACAGATACGCAGTATTTT. Residues: CASSGTRDSYTDTQYF.